This T cell receptor beta chain derives from a study of identical twins. Study-level findings and limits: Memory repertoires showed no such pattern, whereas abundant cord blood beta clonotypes carried fewer insertions. Twin-shared out-of-frame alpha sequences were enriched for low generation probability. In zero-insertion analyses, partial confounding could arise from invariant MAIT and iNKT cells.

In this sample, this clonotype turned up many times. The antigen is undetermined. cDNA carried unique molecular identifiers, and a universal primer site was added by template switching. TCRdb called the 5' RACE reads again in MiXCR, with one record for every CDR3 protein. The data show some 710,000 distinct CDR3 sequences, around 6.1% seen once. The CDR3 covers 12 residues. Trimming shortened V by 6 bases and J by 0 bases, and 7 bases separated the two germline ends. The germline CDR1 and CDR2 sequences are DFQATT and SNEGSKA (reference sequence). This rearrangement joins TRBV20-1 to TRBJ2-3; no clear D gene. Material for sequencing was naive T cells sorted from blood. This TCR was sampled from a young man in good health. The chain's CDR3 is CSAASSTDTQYF. CDR3 coding DNA: TGCAGTGCCGCTAGTAGCACAGATACGCAGTATTTT.